This TCR beta chain stems from a study of T cell repertoires in cytomegalovirus infection. This clonotype was detected only a few times. The target antigen is unknown. The CDR3 loop spans 16 amino acids. In germline, CDR1 is MNHEY, CDR2 SMNVEV (reference sequence). The V segment lost 6 bases and the J segment 2 bases; nucleotides outside the gene matches: 7. TCRdb re-derived calls from the reads in MiXCR, one entry per CDR3 protein. The sample records about 900,000 distinct CDR3 sequences, around 32% being singletons. Specimen: cultured CD8+ T cells from PBMCs, collected from culture after CMV antigen stimulation. The TCR originated in a human donor in good health (CMV status not recorded). Some clones in this sample may be carry-over from other donors' samples. V usage is TRBV27 and J usage is TRBJ2-1, with TRBD1 identical over 10 bases. The DNA for the CDR3 is TGTGCCAGCAGATCAACGGGACAGGGGCCCTACAATGAGCAGTTCTTC. Translation gives CASRSTGQGPYNEQFF.